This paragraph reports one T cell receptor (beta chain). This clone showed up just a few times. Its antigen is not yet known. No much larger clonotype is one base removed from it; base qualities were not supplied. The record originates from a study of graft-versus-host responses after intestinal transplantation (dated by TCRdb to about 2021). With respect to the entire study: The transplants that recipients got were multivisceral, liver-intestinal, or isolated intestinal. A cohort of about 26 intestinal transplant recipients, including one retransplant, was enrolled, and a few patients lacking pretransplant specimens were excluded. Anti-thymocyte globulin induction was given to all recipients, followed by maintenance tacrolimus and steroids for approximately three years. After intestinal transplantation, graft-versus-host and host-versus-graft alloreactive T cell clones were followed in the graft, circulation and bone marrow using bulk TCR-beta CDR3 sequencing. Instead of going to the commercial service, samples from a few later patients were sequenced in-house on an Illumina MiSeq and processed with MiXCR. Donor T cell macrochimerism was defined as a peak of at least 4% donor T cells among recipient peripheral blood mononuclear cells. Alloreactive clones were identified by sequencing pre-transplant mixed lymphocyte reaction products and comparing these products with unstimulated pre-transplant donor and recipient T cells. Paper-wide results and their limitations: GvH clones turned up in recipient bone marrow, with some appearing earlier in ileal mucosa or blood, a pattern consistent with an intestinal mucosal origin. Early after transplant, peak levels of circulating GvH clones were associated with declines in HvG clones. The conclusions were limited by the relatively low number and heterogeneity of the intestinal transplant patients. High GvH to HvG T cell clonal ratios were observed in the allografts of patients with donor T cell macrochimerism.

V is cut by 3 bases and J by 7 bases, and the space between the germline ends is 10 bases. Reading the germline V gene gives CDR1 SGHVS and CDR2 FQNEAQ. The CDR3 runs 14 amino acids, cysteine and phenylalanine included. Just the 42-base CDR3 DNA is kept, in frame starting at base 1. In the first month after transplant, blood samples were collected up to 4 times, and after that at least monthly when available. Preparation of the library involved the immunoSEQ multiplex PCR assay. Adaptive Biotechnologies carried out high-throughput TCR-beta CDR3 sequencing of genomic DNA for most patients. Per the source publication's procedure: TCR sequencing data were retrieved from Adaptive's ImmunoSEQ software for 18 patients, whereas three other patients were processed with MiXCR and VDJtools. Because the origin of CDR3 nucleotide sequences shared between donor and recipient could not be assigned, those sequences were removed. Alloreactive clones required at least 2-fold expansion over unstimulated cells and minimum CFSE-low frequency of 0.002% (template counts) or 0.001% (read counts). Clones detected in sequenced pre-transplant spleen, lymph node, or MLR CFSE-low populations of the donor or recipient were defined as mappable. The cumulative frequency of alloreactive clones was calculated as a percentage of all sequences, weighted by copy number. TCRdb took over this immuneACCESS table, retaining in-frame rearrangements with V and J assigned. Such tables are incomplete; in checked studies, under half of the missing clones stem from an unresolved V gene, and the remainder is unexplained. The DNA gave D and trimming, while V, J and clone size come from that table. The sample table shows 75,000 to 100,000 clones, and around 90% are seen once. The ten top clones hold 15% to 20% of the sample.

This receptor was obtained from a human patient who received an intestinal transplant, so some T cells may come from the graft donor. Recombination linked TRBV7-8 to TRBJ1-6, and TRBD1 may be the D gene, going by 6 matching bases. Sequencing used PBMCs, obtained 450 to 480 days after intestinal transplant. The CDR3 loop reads CASSFGQGNSPLHF. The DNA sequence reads TGTGCCAGCAGCTTTGGCCAGGGGAATTCACCCCTCCACTTT. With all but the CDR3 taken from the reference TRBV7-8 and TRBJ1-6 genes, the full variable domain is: GAGVSQSPRYKVAKRGQDVALRCDPISGHVSLFWYQQALGQGPEFLTYFQNEAQLDKSGLPSDRFFAERPEGSVSTLKIQRTQQEDSAVYLCASSFGQGNSPLHFGNGTRLTVT.